This is a list of T cell receptor beta chains from one sample in a study of OX40 agonist ivuxolimab in advanced cancers. The data were produced by immunoSEQ multiplex PCR, yet TCRdb's version contains in-frame clones alone and is incomplete. The data contain 70,000 to 95,000 clones, roughly 93% of them singletons. The sample was CD4+ or CD8+ T cells sorted from blood, taken in a trial of the OX40 agonist ivuxolimab. The receptor set was obtained from an adult with an advanced solid tumor such as melanoma, head and neck, liver or kidney cancer. CDR3s include the opening cysteine and the closing phenylalanine or tryptophan. D genes are given only for firm matches. Some rows mark clone size as missing; the rest say once, few, many or name a class of expanded clone.

DNA: TGTGCCAGCAGTCAAACTAGCGGTGGCACAGATACGCAGTATTTT
CDR3: CASSQTSGGTDTQYF
J: TRBJ2-3
size: once
V: TRBV27
D: TRBD2

DNA: TGCGCCAGCAGCTTGTTAAGTTCGGGTCAAGAGACCCAGTACTTC
CDR3: CASSLLSSGQETQYF
J: TRBJ2-5
size: -
V: TRBV5-1
D: -

DNA: TGTGCCAGCAGTTACTCGCTAGCGGGAAGCACCGGGGAGCTGTTTTTT
CDR3: CASSYSLAGSTGELFF
J: TRBJ2-2
size: -
V: TRBV6-5
D: TRBD2

DNA: TGTGCCAGCAGCGTAGGGCTAGCGAACTACAATGAGCAGTTCTTC
CDR3: CASSVGLANYNEQFF
J: TRBJ2-1
size: -
V: TRBV9
D: -

DNA: TGTGCCAGCAGCTTGGACAGGAACATTCAGTACTTC
CDR3: CASSLDRNIQYF
J: TRBJ2-4
size: -
V: TRBV5-4
D: -

DNA: TGTGCCAGTAGTATAGGAGGGACTAGCGGAAACAATGAGCAGTTCTTC
CDR3: CASSIGGTSGNNEQFF
J: TRBJ2-1
size: -
V: TRBV19
D: TRBD2

DNA: TGCGCCAGCAGCTCCGGGACAGGGGGGAACACTGAAGCTTTCTTT
CDR3: CASSSGTGGNTEAFF
J: TRBJ1-1
size: once
V: TRBV5-1
D: TRBD1

DNA: TGTGCCAGCAGTCCCCAGTACTTC
CDR3: CASSPQYF
J: TRBJ2-5
size: -
V: TRBV27
D: -

DNA: TGCGCCAGCAGCATAGGATACGAGCAGTACTTC
CDR3: CASSIGYEQYF
J: TRBJ2-7
size: -
V: TRBV5-1
D: -

DNA: TGTGCCAGCAGCCCCGTCTCTTACGAGCAGTACTTC
CDR3: CASSPVSYEQYF
J: TRBJ2-7
size: once
V: TRBV7-9
D: -

DNA: TGTGCCAGCAGTGAATTTAAGGGGTTTTCAGATACGCAGTATTTT
CDR3: CASSEFKGFSDTQYF
J: TRBJ2-3
size: -
V: TRBV2
D: -

DNA: TGCGCCAGCAGCCAGACGGACGGAAACTATGGCTACACCTTC
CDR3: CASSQTDGNYGYTF
J: TRBJ1-2
size: -
V: TRBV5-1
D: -

DNA: TGTGCCAGCAGTGAAATGGGGGGGCGCCAAGAAAAACTGTTTTTT
CDR3: CASSEMGGRQEKLFF
J: TRBJ1-4
size: -
V: TRBV6-1
D: -

DNA: TGTGCCAGCAGCACAGACGGAAACTATGGCTACACCTTC
CDR3: CASSTDGNYGYTF
J: TRBJ1-2
size: -
V: TRBV6-5
D: -

DNA: TGTGCCAGCTCACCACCGCTGGACAGGCCTAACTATGGCTACACCTTC
CDR3: CASSPPLDRPNYGYTF
J: TRBJ1-2
size: -
V: TRBV18
D: TRBD1

DNA: TGTGCCAGCATCGGTCGGGCTAGCGGGAGCGTGGAGACCCAGTACTTC
CDR3: CASIGRASGSVETQYF
J: TRBJ2-5
size: -
V: TRBV28
D: TRBD2

DNA: TGTGCCAGCAGTGATACTAGCGGGACCCAGTACTTC
CDR3: CASSDTSGTQYF
J: TRBJ2-5
size: -
V: TRBV2
D: TRBD2

DNA: TGTGCCAGTAGTATAGGGTCGGAGAGCTCCTACGAGCAGTACTTC
CDR3: CASSIGSESSYEQYF
J: TRBJ2-7
size: once
V: TRBV19
D: -

DNA: TGCAGCGTACAAGACAGAACCCCCTACGAGCAGTACTTC
CDR3: CSVQDRTPYEQYF
J: TRBJ2-7
size: -
V: TRBV29-1
D: -

DNA: TGTGCCAGCAGCACACAGGGCGGAAGTCTTGGCTACACCTTC
CDR3: CASSTQGGSLGYTF
J: TRBJ1-2
size: -
V: TRBV7-8
D: -

DNA: TGTGCCAGCAGTTTTAACAGTCAGTCCTACGAGCAGTACTTC
CDR3: CASSFNSQSYEQYF
J: TRBJ2-7
size: once
V: TRBV28
D: -

DNA: TGTGCCAGCAGCGTAGGCGTGAACAGTGAAGCTTTCTTT
CDR3: CASSVGVNSEAFF
J: TRBJ1-1
size: -
V: TRBV9
D: -

DNA: TGTGCCAGCAGCGTGCCTAGCGGGAGTGACGGTACGCAGTATTTT
CDR3: CASSVPSGSDGTQYF
J: TRBJ2-3
size: -
V: TRBV9
D: TRBD2

DNA: TGTGCCAGCAGTTACGCCCACCAAGAGACCCAGTACTTC
CDR3: CASSYAHQETQYF
J: TRBJ2-5
size: -
V: TRBV6-5
D: -

DNA: TGTGCCAGCTCACCACGAATACTAGCGAAAGAGACCCAGTACTTC
CDR3: CASSPRILAKETQYF
J: TRBJ2-5
size: -
V: TRBV18
D: TRBD2

DNA: TGTGCCAGCAGTTCCGCGTCGGGGCACAATCAGCCCCAGCATTTT
CDR3: CASSSASGHNQPQHF
J: TRBJ1-5
size: -
V: TRBV6-5
D: -

DNA: TGTGCCAGCAGCATGGGTCCTACAGATACGCAGTATTTT
CDR3: CASSMGPTDTQYF
J: TRBJ2-3
size: -
V: TRBV7-6
D: -

DNA: TGTGCCAGCTCACCGGCTCAAGAGGATACGCAGTATTTT
CDR3: CASSPAQEDTQYF
J: TRBJ2-3
size: -
V: TRBV18
D: -

DNA: TGTGCCAGCTCACCCGACTCCGCACCCAAAAACATTCAGTACTTC
CDR3: CASSPDSAPKNIQYF
J: TRBJ2-4
size: -
V: TRBV18
D: -

DNA: TGCGCCAGCAGCTTCGGCGGGGGGCCTAGCACAGATACGCAGTATTTT
CDR3: CASSFGGGPSTDTQYF
J: TRBJ2-3
size: -
V: TRBV5-1
D: TRBD2

DNA: TGTGCTAGTGCCGGATCGAACACCGGGGAGCTGTTTTTT
CDR3: CASAGSNTGELFF
J: TRBJ2-2
size: -
V: TRBV12-5
D: -